Below, 29 T cell receptor beta chains from the same sample are listed, as sequenced in a study of breast tumors, draining lymph nodes, adjacent tissues (TCRdb year 2016). Library preparation was by multiplex PCR. This sample was sequenced with an Illumina HiSeq 2000. The public reads were reanalyzed by TCRdb: fastp trimming at Q25, MiXCR alignment, in-frame beta chains only. Identical CDR3 proteins give one entry, which carries the most common genes and DNA. For this sample there are some 120,000 distinct CDR3 sequences; about 20% appear just once. The top ten constitute roughly 3.5% of the sample. Lymph node samples were obtained from the axillary draining lymph nodes of breast cancer patients. The sample comprised axillary lymph node tissue. These receptors were taken from a female donor with breast cancer. Some clones in this sample may be carry-over from other donors' samples.

There are many counts of this clonotype. This chain links TRBV18 with TRBJ2-7, with 9 bases identical to TRBD1. The germline gives CDR1 KGHSH, CDR2 LQKENI. The CDR3 extends over 16 amino acids. Trimming cost V 6 bases and J 1 base; bases outside gene matches: 10. CDR3: CASSPGQGSVSYEQYF. CDR3 bases: TGTGCCAGCTCCCCTGGACAGGGGTCCGTATCCTACGAGCAGTACTTC.

There are many counts of this clonotype. The V and J genes are TRBV20-1 and TRBJ2-3; a possible D gene is TRBD1 (5 bases). Germline V lookup: CDR1 DFQATT, CDR2 SNEGSKA (reference sequence). The V end lost 4 bases, the J end lost 3 bases, and 14 bases lay between the germline ends. The CDR3 covers 14 residues. CDR3: CSAKPREGTDTQYF. Written as DNA, the CDR3 is TGCAGTGCTAAACCCAGGGAAGGGACAGATACGCAGTATTTT.

In its sample, this clonotype was seen many times. This chain links TRBV24-1 with TRBJ2-5; D could derive from TRBD1 or TRBD2 (5 bases each). The CDR3 covers 15 residues. V was clipped by 5 bases and J by 5 bases, with 17 bases between them. Looked up from germline, CDR1 is KGHDR and CDR2 is SFDVKD. CDR3 region: CATSGGTDSRETQYF. CDR3 coding DNA: TGTGCCACCAGTGGGGGGACGGATAGCCGGGAGACCCAGTACTTC.

This clonotype has a count of ten or more. The V call is TRBV9, the J call TRBJ2-7, with a tentative D call TRBD2 (6 bases). CDR3 length: 13 amino acids. Germline CDR1 reads SGDLS; CDR2 reads YYNGEE. The V end lost 0 bases, the J end lost 3 bases, and 7 bases lay between the germline ends. This CDR3 is CASSVGAGYEQYF. CDR3 bases: TGTGCCAGCAGCGTAGGAGCGGGCTACGAGCAGTACTTC.

This clonotype was detected ten times or more. This chain connects TRBV11-3 to TRBJ2-7, with 11 positions matching TRBD2. Germline CDR1 is SGHNT and CDR2 is YENEEA. Trimming cost V 5 bases and J 1 base; bases outside gene matches: 13. CDR3 size: 18 residues. The CDR3 loop is CASSSLGTSGSPSYEQYF. The DNA for the CDR3 is TGTGCCAGCAGCAGCTTGGGGACTAGCGGTTCCCCTTCCTACGAGCAGTACTTC.

As regards this clonotype: This sequence may be a read error, since a much larger clone differs from it by one base. The chain is built from TRBV19 and TRBJ2-3; D is possibly TRBD1 or TRBD2 (5 bases each). The CDR3 consists of 13 residues. Germline V CDR1 and CDR2: LNHDA, SQIVND (reference sequence). Trimming removed 4 bases from V and 5 bases from J, with 10 bases in between. DNA of the CDR3: TGTGCCAGTAGTACGGGACGGTTAGATACGCAGTATTTT. Translation: CASSTGRLDTQYF.

In this sample, this clonotype turned up many times. Here the CDR3 DNA reads TGTGCCAGTACCCCTGGGGGGGATTTCACAGATACGCAGTATTTT. It yields the protein CASTPGGDFTDTQYF. The chain uses TRBV19 and TRBJ2-3, with 7 bases aligning to TRBD2. Per germline, CDR1 LNHDA and CDR2 SQIVND (reference sequence). V trimming: 7 bases; J trimming: 2 bases; junction bases outside the gene matches: 9. This CDR3 has 15 residues. Full variable domain (missing parts from reference TRBV19 and TRBJ2-3): DGGITQSPKYLFRKEGQNVTLSCEQNLNHDAMYWYRQDPGQGLRLIYYSQIVNDFQKGDIAEGYSVSREKKESFPLTVTSAQKNPTAFYLCASTPGGDFTDTQYFGPGTRLTVL.

This chain links TRBV5-4 with TRBJ2-1; D could derive from TRBD1 or TRBD2 (7 bases each). Trimming left V 4 bases short and J 4 bases short, with 12 bases between. The CDR3 is 14 residues long. The germline V gene encodes CDR1 SGHNT and CDR2 YYREEE (reference sequence). CDR3 DNA: TGTGCCAGCAGCCCAGGGGGGGGGTACAATGAGCAGTTCTTC. The encoded protein is CASSPGGGYNEQFF.

The sample holds many counts of this clonotype. The gene calls are TRBV5-6 and TRBJ2-5; the D is unclear. This CDR3 comprises 12 residues. Germline V CDR1 and CDR2: SGHDT, YYEEEE. The ends were cut back, 2 bases at V and 5 bases at J, with 7 bases in the middle. CDR3 nucleotides: TGTGCCAGCAGCTTTATAGGGGAGACCCAGTACTTC. Its translation is CASSFIGETQYF.

Ten or more counts support this clonotype. This rearrangement joins TRBV10-2 to TRBJ1-2, with 7 bases aligning to TRBD1. The CDR3 runs 13 residues. Germline CDR1 WSHSY, CDR2 SAAADI. V lost 0 bases, J lost 5 bases, and 0 bases stayed unmatched. The CDR3 coding sequence is TGCGCCAGCAGTGAGTCGGGACAGTATGGCTACACCTTC. It translates to CASSESGQYGYTF.

This clonotype was observed at least ten times. V usage is TRBV7-6 and J usage is TRBJ1-2; the D gene is possibly TRBD1 (6 bases). Germline values: CDR1 SGHVS, CDR2 FNYEAQ. CDR3 length: 17 amino acids. V was pared by 5 bases and J by 0 bases, with 19 bases between. The CDR3 region is CASSPTPTGTANYGYTF. The CDR3 DNA reads TGTGCCAGCAGCCCGACGCCGACAGGCACCGCTAACTATGGCTACACCTTC.

The table lists this clonotype with many counts. V is TRBV6-4 and J is TRBJ2-1; TRBD1 might be the D (6 bases). CDR1 is MRHNA, CDR2 SNTAGT, per germline. V dropped 5 bases and J dropped 5 bases, with 7 bases sitting between them. The CDR3 length is 12 residues. The CDR3 sequence: CASSQGNNEQFF. The DNA of the CDR3 is TGTGCCAGCAGTCAGGGGAACAATGAGCAGTTCTTC.

This clonotype was detected many times. The V call is TRBV10-1, the J call TRBJ1-5; D might be TRBD1 (6 bases). The V end lost 3 bases, the J end lost 2 bases, and 14 bases lay between the germline ends. This CDR3 is 16 amino acids long. Germline CDR1 is WNHNN and CDR2 is SYGVQD (reference sequence). This CDR3 is CASSDRGGRGNQPQHF. The CDR3 coding sequence is TGCGCCAGCAGTGACAGGGGAGGAAGGGGCAATCAGCCCCAGCATTTT.

Of note for this clonotype: The junction departs from the called germline gene at one end, perhaps through a read error. V and J are TRBV30 and TRBJ2-5; 7 bases match TRBD1. The CDR3 runs 13 residues. Germline assignment: CDR1 GTSNPN and CDR2 SVGIG (reference sequence). CDR3 DNA: TGTGCCCGGAGTGAACAGGGGTTGGAGACCCAGTACTTC. Residues: CARSEQGLETQYF.

This clonotype was detected many times. CDR3 sequence: CSAREKTLTYEQYF. CDR3 nucleotides: TGCAGTGCTAGAGAAAAGACACTTACCTACGAGCAGTACTTC. The genes are TRBV20-1 and TRBJ2-7; no reliable D call. Trimming stripped 0 bases from V and 2 bases from J, with 11 bases between. Germline V CDR1 and CDR2: DFQATT, SNEGSKA (reference sequence). The CDR3 consists of 14 residues.

In this sample, this clonotype turned up many times. The chain couples TRBV20-1 to TRBJ1-5; 10 bases are shared with TRBD1. Germline loops: CDR1 DFQATT, CDR2 SNEGSKA (reference sequence). V dropped 6 bases and J dropped 6; count of bases not matched to a gene: 5. There are 13 residues in the CDR3. DNA of the CDR3: TGCAGTGCCCCGGACAGGGGGTTTCAGCCCCAGCATTTT. It encodes CSAPDRGFQPQHF.

This clonotype was seen many times. The rearrangement uses TRBV5-1 and TRBJ2-1; the match to TRBD1 covers 9 bases. With 4 bases clipped from V and 10 bases from J, the junction kept 15 bases outside the gene matches. The CDR3 has 16 residues. The germline gives CDR1 SGHRS, CDR2 YFSETQ. The CDR3 coding sequence is TGCGCCAGCAGCCTACAGGGGGCCCTGGAGGTAGAGGAGCAGTTCTTC. As protein: CASSLQGALEVEEQFF.

With regard to this clonotype: With a much larger clone just one base away, this may be a read error. This chain uses TRBV18 with TRBJ2-7, with a tentative D call TRBD1 (5 bases). The CDR3 has 14 residues. Germline V lookup: CDR1 KGHSH, CDR2 LQKENI. CDR3 region: CAGSITRVGYEQYF. The CDR3 coding sequence is TGTGCCGGCTCTATAACCAGGGTTGGGTACGAGCAGTACTTC. The full variable domain, rest sourced from reference TRBV18 and TRBJ2-7, is NAGVMQNPRHLVRRRGQEARLRCSPMKGHSHVYWYRQLPEEGLKFMVYLQKENIIDESGMPKERFSAEFPKEGPSILRIQQVVRGDSAAYFCAGSITRVGYEQYFGPGTRLTVT.

The sample holds many counts of this clonotype. The chain joins TRBV30 to TRBJ1-5; 12 nucleotides match TRBD1. CDR1 and CDR2 (germline): GTSNPN, SVGIG (reference sequence). Trimming cost V 3 bases and J 7 bases; bases outside gene matches: 1. The CDR3 is 13 amino acids. The CDR3 DNA reads as TGTGCCTGGAGGGGACAGGGGGCGCAGCCCCAGCATTTT. It yields the protein CAWRGQGAQPQHF.

This clonotype was detected many times. The CDR3 sequence: CASSRAGLAGMIPEQYF. As DNA, the CDR3 is TGTGCCAGCAGTCGCGCCGGACTAGCGGGAATGATCCCCGAGCAGTACTTC. This rearrangement joins TRBV11-2 to TRBJ2-7; 12 nucleotides match TRBD2. Germline CDR1 reads SGHAT; CDR2 reads FQNNGV. The ends lost 6 bases at V and 6 bases at J; junction bases unmatched: 15. This CDR3 spans 17 amino acids.

This clonotype was found a few times. V is TRBV27 and J is TRBJ2-5; 8 bases align to TRBD1. The CDR3 contains 13 residues. The V segment lost 6 bases and the J segment 3 bases; nucleotides outside the gene matches: 3. Germline V gene lookup returns CDR1 MNHEY and CDR2 SMNVEV (reference sequence). CDR3: CASRLDREETQYF. CDR3 nucleotides: TGTGCCAGCAGGCTGGACAGGGAAGAGACCCAGTACTTC.

About this clonotype itself: A much bigger clone sits one base away, suggesting this may be a read error. The final CDR3 position lacks the conserved phenylalanine or tryptophan, pointing to a likely read error. The chain couples TRBV6-1 to TRBJ2-3; a possible D gene is TRBD1 (5 bases). Germline CDR1 reads MNHNS; CDR2 reads SASEGT. CDR3 length: 15 residues. The V end lost 2 bases, the J end lost 1 base, and 10 bases lay between the germline ends. For the CDR3, the DNA is TGTGCCAGCAGTGAACAGGGAATGGGCACAGATACGCAGTATCTT. It specifies CASSEQGMGTDTQYL.

This clonotype was found many times. The rearrangement uses TRBV7-9 and TRBJ1-2; 10 bases line up with TRBD1. The germline V gene encodes CDR1 SEHNR and CDR2 FQNEAQ (reference sequence). V shed 1 base, J shed 7 bases, and the junction held 9 bases outside the gene matches. This CDR3 region has 16 residues. This CDR3 reads CASSLGGTGDRSGYTF. The CDR3 DNA reads TGTGCCAGCAGCTTAGGGGGGACAGGGGATCGGTCTGGCTACACCTTC.

The sample holds many counts of this clonotype. The V and J genes are TRBV19 and TRBJ1-2; D might be TRBD1 (5 bases). There are 13 residues in the CDR3. Trimming removed 7 bases from V and 4 bases from J, with 13 bases in between. Germline V gene sequence: CDR1 LNHDA, CDR2 SQIVND (reference sequence). The CDR3 nucleotides are TGTGCCAGTATGACAGTTTCGGCCTATGGCTACACCTTC. It codes for CASMTVSAYGYTF.

This clonotype was detected many times. This chain uses TRBV12-3 or TRBV12-4 with TRBJ2-1, with D hard to call. V lost 0 bases and J lost 3, with 9 bases in between. The CDR3 has 15 amino acids. For the CDR3, the DNA is TGTGCCAGCAGTTTAGCGCTAATGGGCTACAATGAGCAGTTCTTC. This sequence encodes CASSLALMGYNEQFF.

The chain links TRBV10-2 to TRBJ1-1; D not resolved. The CDR3 length is 13 residues. V was clipped by 6 bases and J by 3 bases, with 11 bases between them. Germline CDR1 reads WSHSY; CDR2 reads SAAADI. The CDR3, as DNA: TGCGCCAGCAGGAGGGAGGGAGACACTGAAGCTTTCTTT. Its protein is CASRREGDTEAFF.

At least ten counts were recorded for this clonotype. This CDR3 is CASSTLPSGMDEQYF. In DNA, the CDR3 is TGTGCCAGCAGCACCCTCCCTAGCGGGATGGACGAGCAGTACTTC. The rearrangement links TRBV5-4 to TRBJ2-7; 9 bases fit TRBD2. Germline V gene sequence: CDR1 SGHNT, CDR2 YYREEE (reference sequence). There are 15 residues in the CDR3. Unmatched junction bases numbered 10, after V lost 4 bases and J lost 5 bases.

This clonotype was counted at least ten times. This sequence joins TRBV25-1 and TRBJ2-7; 13 bases match TRBD2. CDR1 is MGHDK, CDR2 SYGVNS, per germline. The CDR3 totals 17 residues. V lost 3 bases, J lost 5 bases, and 10 bases stayed unmatched. CDR3 coding DNA: TGTGCCAGCAGTGACACCCAACTAGCGGGAGGGGTCAACGAGCAGTACTTC. This translates into CASSDTQLAGGVNEQYF.

A word on this clonotype: A much larger clone differs from this one at a single base, so this may be a read error. This chain links TRBV7-2 with TRBJ2-7, with 9 bases lining up with TRBD1. CDR3 size: 15 residues. Germline V gives CDR1 SGHTA, CDR2 FQGNSA. Trimming cost V 11 bases and J 3 bases; bases outside gene matches: 14. DNA for the CDR3: TGTGCCGGCAACGCCCCCCACAGGGGGCTCTACGAGCAGTACTTC. It codes for CAGNAPHRGLYEQYF.